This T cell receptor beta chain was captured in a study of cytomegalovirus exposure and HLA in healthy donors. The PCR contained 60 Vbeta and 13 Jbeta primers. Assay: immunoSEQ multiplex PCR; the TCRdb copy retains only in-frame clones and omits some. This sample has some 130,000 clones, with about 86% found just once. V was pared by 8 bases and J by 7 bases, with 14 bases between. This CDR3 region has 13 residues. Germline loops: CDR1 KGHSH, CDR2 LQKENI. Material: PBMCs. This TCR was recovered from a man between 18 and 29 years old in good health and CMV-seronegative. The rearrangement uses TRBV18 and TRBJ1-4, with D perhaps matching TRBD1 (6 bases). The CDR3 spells CASQSPRGEKLFF. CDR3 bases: TGTGCCAGCCAGTCCCCCAGGGGTGAAAAACTGTTTTTT.